The source of this T cell receptor (beta chain) is a study of T cells after yellow fever vaccination. This clonotype has a count of ten or more. Its antigen is unknown. TCRdb ran MiXCR on the 5' RACE reads and lists one entry per CDR3 protein. The repertoire holds about 200,000 distinct CDR3 sequences, with approximately 3.3% as singletons. Overall study findings and caveats: Contaminating bulk clonotypes could be abundant in FACS-sorted repertoires. Weaker in magnitude, the secondary response showed a faster peak on day 5 versus 15.

This material consisted of CD4+ T cells sorted from PBMCs, taken 10 days after the yellow fever booster vaccination. This sequence was found in a man aged 18 to 29 who received the YFV17D yellow fever vaccine.

This chain's CDR3 is CASSFSTGTGTSPLHF. CDR3 coding DNA: TGCGCCAGCAGCTTTTCCACCGGGACAGGGACATCACCCCTCCACTTT. This sequence joins TRBV5-1 and TRBJ1-6; 9 nucleotides align to TRBD1. Per germline, CDR1 SGHRS and CDR2 YFSETQ. J gave up 10 bases and V 2 bases, and 10 bases lay outside the gene matches. The CDR3 has 16 amino acids.